These T cell receptor beta chains were read from a single sample in a study of blood T cell repertoires in COVID-19. Sequenced by immunoSEQ multiplex PCR; TCRdb stores in-frame clones only, minus some. In the table there are 200,000 to 300,000 clones, 84% of which are singletons. The sample comprised peripheral blood. The receptor set was obtained from a woman between 40 and 50 years old who had recovered from COVID-19. The conserved cysteine and the conserved F or W are not part of the CDR3 here. The D gene is left open where the match is weak.

>TRBV6-6|-
ASNRDTANTGELF
>TRBV28|-
ASSLGQTGQETQY
>TRBV5-1|-
ASSLVGSQETQY
>TRBV7-2|TRBD1
ASSLGDSFYNEQF
>TRBV2|TRBD1
ASSEDQGAGDTQY
>TRBV16|TRBD1
ASSQYRGGYT
>TRBV3-1/TRBV3-2|TRBD1
ASSVYRGSPQH
>TRBV7-9|TRBD1
ASSPDRVAQETQY
>TRBV12-5|-
ASGLGLDSQSGEQF
>TRBV20-1|-
SASSGGAGDTQY
>TRBV30|TRBD1
AWSVGTDSGNTIY
>TRBV7-9|-
ASSSTTGYGYT
>TRBV7-7|-
ASSLNPGGDTQY
>TRBV5-1|TRBD2
ASSFSGGSTDTQY
>TRBV27|TRBD2
ASSSPTLAGGPYNEQF
>TRBV19|TRBD1
ASGTGASGNTIY
>TRBV7-8|-
ASSSTGLNMNTEAF
>TRBV9|TRBD2
ASSVRSGETYEQY
>TRBV15|TRBD1
ATSRAPGTGGYEQY
>TRBV28|TRBD1
ASSPRTGRTYNEQF
>TRBV4-1|TRBD1
ASSPPTGFGTGELF
>TRBV10-1|TRBD1
ASSDTGVVRNEQF
>TRBV3-1/TRBV3-2|TRBD2
ASSQDLSGVNTGELF
>TRBV10-3|-
AIRDRDNYGYT
>TRBV27|-
ASSPQGVGNQPQH
>TRBV7-9|-
ASSKQGETGELF